One T cell receptor beta chain is described in this entry. This specimen belongs to a study of blood T cell repertoires in COVID-19. Study background: COVID-19 samples collected from the United States, Italy and Spain covered acute and convalescent phases. T cells, B-cell-depleted T cells, or PBMCs provided the cDNA or gDNA that served as material.

The Seattle patients joined while their infection was active and were tracked longitudinally afterward. Per the study methods: Amplification with reference gene primers provided the estimates of nucleated cell counts. TCRdb's table, derived via immunoSEQ multiplex PCR, lists solely in-frame clones and lacks some. V, J and clone size derive from that table, while D and trimming were established from the DNA sequence. The sample has around 130,000 clones, 88% seen once. The sequenced material came from peripheral blood. The TCR sequence derives from a human donor with COVID-19, enrolled during active disease. The donor label of this sample is uncertain.

CDR3: CASSPARGQKAFF. CDR3 DNA: TGTGCCAGCAGCCCTGCGAGGGGACAGAAAGCTTTCTTT. The V and J genes are TRBV3-1 (or the pseudogene TRBV3-2) and TRBJ1-1; 7 nucleotides align to TRBD1. This CDR3 contains 13 residues. V shed 4 bases and J 9 bases; nucleotides not matched to a gene: 8. Germline V CDR1 and CDR2: LGHDT, YNNKEL (reference sequence).